The 10 T cell receptor beta chains below come from one sample, sequenced in a study of CD8+ T cells in alopecia areata. Extracted RNA was reverse transcribed, and the resulting cDNA served as sequencing template. The protocol was immunoSEQ multiplex PCR, while the TCRdb copy is restricted to in-frame clones and leaves out a portion. Among 200,000 to 250,000 clones, less than 45% were seen once, and the ten largest hold 2% to 3%. Documented treatment: oral pan-JAK inhibitor, 5-10 mg twice daily. The specimen comprised CD4+ T cells sorted from blood, sampled at approximately week 36, from a patient treated with tofacitinib. The receptors here all came from a human donor with alopecia areata.

This chain uses TRBV27 with TRBJ1-5, with D perhaps TRBD1 (6 bases). The CDR3 totals 15 residues. V was trimmed by 7 bases and J by 3 bases, leaving 16 bases between them. The V gene's germline CDR1 is MNHEY and CDR2 SMNVEV (reference sequence). This chain's CDR3 is CASNPRGRNNQPQHF. The CDR3 DNA is TGTGCCAGCAACCCCAGGGGCAGGAACAATCAGCCCCAGCATTTT.

A few counts support this clone. The chain couples TRBV5-1 to TRBJ2-5; maybe TRBD1 (5 bases). Deletions cut 6 bases from V and 5 bases from J, with 14 bases between. Germline CDR1 is SGHRS and CDR2 is YFSETQ. The CDR3 extends over 13 amino acids. The CDR3 spells CASTDAGLETQYF. CDR3 sequence (DNA): TGCGCCAGCACAGACGCAGGGCTCGAGACCCAGTACTTC.

The chain couples TRBV29-1 to TRBJ2-7, with 9 bases identical to TRBD1. The length of the CDR3 is 13 residues. The V gene's germline CDR1 is SQVTM and CDR2 ANQGSEA. J was trimmed by 5 bases and V by 5 bases; bases with no gene match: 7. DNA for the CDR3: TGCAGCGTTCAAGGGGACAGGGCCCACGAGCAGTACTTC. Amino acid sequence: CSVQGDRAHEQYF.

V and J are TRBV7-9 and TRBJ2-1; weak D call: TRBD2 (5 bases). V was shortened by 5 bases and J by 9 bases, with 17 bases between the two germline ends. Germline V gene sequence: CDR1 SEHNR, CDR2 FQNEAQ (reference sequence). The CDR3 covers 14 residues. Here the CDR3 reads CASSLTTREGEQFF. The DNA for the CDR3 is TGTGCCAGCAGCCTAACTACCCGCGAGGGTGAGCAGTTCTTC.

V gene TRBV7-9 combines with J gene TRBJ2-3, with D tentatively TRBD1 (5 bases). From germline, CDR1 is SEHNR and CDR2 FQNEAQ (reference sequence). The CDR3 contains 15 residues. The V gene lost 5 bases and the J gene lost 4 bases, with 16 bases spanning the gap. CDR3 in amino acids: CASSPPGGAADTQYF. DNA of the CDR3: TGTGCCAGCAGCCCCCCGGGTGGGGCGGCAGATACGCAGTATTTT.

CDR3 in DNA: TGTGCCAGCAGTGAAGCCCATTTCGTCGGGGAGCTGTTTTTT. Protein: CASSEAHFVGELFF. The chain joins TRBV6-1 to TRBJ2-2; no definite D call. Trimming removed 0 bases at V and 7 bases at J, with 9 bases between. The CDR3 length is 14 residues. Looked up from germline, CDR1 is MNHNS and CDR2 is SASEGT.

The V gene is TRBV30, the J gene TRBJ1-1; D remains ambiguous. The V end was cut by 2 bases, the J end by 5 bases, with 9 bases between. From germline, CDR1 is GTSNPN and CDR2 SVGIG (reference sequence). This CDR3 comprises 12 residues. This chain's CDR3 is CAWSPTGTEAFF. The DNA of the CDR3 is TGTGCCTGGAGTCCTACGGGGACTGAAGCTTTCTTT.

The J gene is TRBJ2-7, the V gene TRBV30; D remains ambiguous. Germline loops: CDR1 GTSNPN, CDR2 SVGIG (reference sequence). The CDR3 loop spans 12 amino acids. Trimming took 1 base from V and 7 from J, leaving 11 bases between them. The CDR3 DNA follows: TGTGCCTGGAGTGCTTCGTCGAGGGAGCAGTACTTC. Residues: CAWSASSREQYF.

V gene TRBV10-3 combines with J gene TRBJ1-2; D uncertain. The V gene lost 11 bases and the J gene lost 6 bases, with 13 bases spanning the gap. CDR1 and CDR2 (germline): ENHRY, SYGVKD. CDR3 length: 11 residues. In DNA, the CDR3 is TGTGCCTCGGGGTCTGCCCATGGCTACACCTTC. It encodes CASGSAHGYTF.

The chain recombines TRBV9 with TRBJ2-4; 7 bases align to TRBD1. The CDR3 covers 13 residues. Losses at the gene ends were 4 bases for V and 6 bases for J; bases not matched to a gene: 4. Germline CDR1 reads SGDLS; CDR2 reads YYNGEE. CDR3 residues: CASSTGQLNIQYF. The CDR3 nucleotides read TGTGCCAGCAGCACGGGACAGTTAAACATTCAGTACTTC.